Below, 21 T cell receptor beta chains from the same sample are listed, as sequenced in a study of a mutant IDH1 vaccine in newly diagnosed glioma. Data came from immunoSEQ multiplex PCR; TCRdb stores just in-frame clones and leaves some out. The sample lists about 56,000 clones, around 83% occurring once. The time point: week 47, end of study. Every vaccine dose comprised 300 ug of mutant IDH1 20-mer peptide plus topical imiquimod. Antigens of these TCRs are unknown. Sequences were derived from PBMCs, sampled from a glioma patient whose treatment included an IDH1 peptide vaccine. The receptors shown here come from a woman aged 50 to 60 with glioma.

The CDR3 nucleotides are TGTGCCAGCAGCTCCCAGGGGGCCAGGGTAGTTGGCTACACCTTC. Translating it yields CASSSQGARVVGYTF. This sequence joins TRBV13 and TRBJ1-2, with 8 bases identical to TRBD1. CDR1 and CDR2 from the germline V gene are PRHDT and FYEKMQ (reference sequence). This CDR3 comprises 15 residues. Trimming cost V 4 bases and J 7 bases; bases outside gene matches: 11.

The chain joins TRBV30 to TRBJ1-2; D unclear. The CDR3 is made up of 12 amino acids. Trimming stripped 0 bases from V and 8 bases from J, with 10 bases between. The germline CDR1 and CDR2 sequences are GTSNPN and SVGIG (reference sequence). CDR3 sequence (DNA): TGTGCCTGGAGTGTAGGGTTGGAGGGCTACACCTTC. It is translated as CAWSVGLEGYTF. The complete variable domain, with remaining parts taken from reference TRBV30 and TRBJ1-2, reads SQTIHQWPATLVQPVGSPLSLECTVEGTSNPNLYWYRQAAGRGLQLLFYSVGIGQISSEVPQNLSASRPQDRQFILSSKKLLLSDSGFYLCAWSVGLEGYTFGSGTRLTVV.

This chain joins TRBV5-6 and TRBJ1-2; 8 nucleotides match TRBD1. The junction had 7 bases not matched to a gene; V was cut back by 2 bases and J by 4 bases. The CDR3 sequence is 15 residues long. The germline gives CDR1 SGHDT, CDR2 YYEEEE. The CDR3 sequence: CASSLRQGASYGYTF. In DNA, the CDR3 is TGTGCCAGCAGCTTAAGGCAGGGGGCAAGCTATGGCTACACCTTC.

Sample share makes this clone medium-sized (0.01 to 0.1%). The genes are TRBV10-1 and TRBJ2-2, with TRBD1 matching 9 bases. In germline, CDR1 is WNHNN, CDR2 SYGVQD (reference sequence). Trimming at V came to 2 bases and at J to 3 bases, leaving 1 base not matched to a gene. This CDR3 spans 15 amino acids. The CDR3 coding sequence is TGCGCCAGCAGTGAGGGGGACAGGGACACCGGGGAGCTGTTTTTT. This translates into CASSEGDRDTGELFF.

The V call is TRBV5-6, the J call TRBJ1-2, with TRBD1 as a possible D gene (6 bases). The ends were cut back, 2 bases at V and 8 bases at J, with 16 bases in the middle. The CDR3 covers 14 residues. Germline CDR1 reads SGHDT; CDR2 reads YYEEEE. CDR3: CASSFGTRLGGYTF. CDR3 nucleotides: TGTGCCAGCAGCTTTGGGACACGGTTGGGAGGCTACACCTTC.

The CDR3 nucleotides read TGTGCCAGCAGCGTAGGTCGTAGCGGGGGGGAGGAGACCCAGTACTTC. Translated, it gives CASSVGRSGGEETQYF. This chain joins TRBV9 and TRBJ2-5; TRBD2 agrees at 11 bases. V shed 0 bases and J 5 bases; nucleotides not matched to a gene: 6. The CDR3 is 16 residues long. The germline CDR1 and CDR2 sequences are SGDLS and YYNGEE.

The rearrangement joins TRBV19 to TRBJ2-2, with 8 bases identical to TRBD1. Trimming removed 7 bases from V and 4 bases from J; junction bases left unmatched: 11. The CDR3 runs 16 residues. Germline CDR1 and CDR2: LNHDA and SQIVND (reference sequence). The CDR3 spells CASKPFPGTGTGELFF. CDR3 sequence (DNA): TGTGCCAGTAAGCCGTTTCCCGGGACAGGCACCGGGGAGCTGTTTTTT. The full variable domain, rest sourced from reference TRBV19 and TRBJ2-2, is DGGITQSPKYLFRKEGQNVTLSCEQNLNHDAMYWYRQDPGQGLRLIYYSQIVNDFQKGDIAEGYSVSREKKESFPLTVTSAQKNPTAFYLCASKPFPGTGTGELFFGEGSRLTVL.

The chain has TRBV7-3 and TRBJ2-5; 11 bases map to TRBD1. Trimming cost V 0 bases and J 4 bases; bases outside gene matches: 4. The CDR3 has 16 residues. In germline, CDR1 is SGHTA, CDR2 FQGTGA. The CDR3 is CASSLTRTGGVETQYF. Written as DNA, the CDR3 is TGTGCCAGCAGCTTAACCCGGACAGGGGGCGTAGAGACCCAGTACTTC. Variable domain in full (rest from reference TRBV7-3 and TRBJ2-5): GAGVSQTPSNKVTEKGKYVELRCDPISGHTALYWYRQSLGQGPEFLIYFQGTGAADDSGLPNDRFFAVRPEGSVSTLKIQRTERGDSAVYLCASSLTRTGGVETQYFGPGTRLLVL.

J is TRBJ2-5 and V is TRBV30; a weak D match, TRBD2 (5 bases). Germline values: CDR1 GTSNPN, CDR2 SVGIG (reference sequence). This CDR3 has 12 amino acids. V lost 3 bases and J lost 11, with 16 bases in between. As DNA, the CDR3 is TGTGCCTGGAGGAGGGAAGGAGGTTGGCAGTACTTC. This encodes CAWRREGGWQYF. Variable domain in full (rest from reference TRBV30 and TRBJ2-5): SQTIHQWPATLVQPVGSPLSLECTVEGTSNPNLYWYRQAAGRGLQLLFYSVGIGQISSEVPQNLSASRPQDRQFILSSKKLLLSDSGFYLCAWRREGGWQYFGPGTRLLVL.

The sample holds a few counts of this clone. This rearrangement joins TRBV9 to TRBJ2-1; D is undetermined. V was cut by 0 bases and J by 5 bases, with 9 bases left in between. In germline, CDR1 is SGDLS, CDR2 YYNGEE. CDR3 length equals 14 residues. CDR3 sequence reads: CASSVGTVDNEQFF. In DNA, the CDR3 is TGTGCCAGCAGCGTAGGGACCGTGGACAATGAGCAGTTCTTC. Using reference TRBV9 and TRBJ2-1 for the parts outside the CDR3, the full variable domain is DSGVTQTPKHLITATGQRVTLRCSPRSGDLSVYWYQQSLDQGLQFLIQYYNGEERAKGNILERFSAQQFPDLHSELNLSSLELGDSALYFCASSVGTVDNEQFFGPGTRLTVL.

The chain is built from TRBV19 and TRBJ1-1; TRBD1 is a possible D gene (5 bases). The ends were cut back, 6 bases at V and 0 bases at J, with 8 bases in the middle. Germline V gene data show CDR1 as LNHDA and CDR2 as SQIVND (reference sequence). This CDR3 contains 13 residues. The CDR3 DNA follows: TGTGCCAGTAGCGGGGCACTGAACACTGAAGCTTTCTTT. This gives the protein CASSGALNTEAFF. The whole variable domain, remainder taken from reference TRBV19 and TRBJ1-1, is DGGITQSPKYLFRKEGQNVTLSCEQNLNHDAMYWYRQDPGQGLRLIYYSQIVNDFQKGDIAEGYSVSREKKESFPLTVTSAQKNPTAFYLCASSGALNTEAFFGQGTRLTVV.

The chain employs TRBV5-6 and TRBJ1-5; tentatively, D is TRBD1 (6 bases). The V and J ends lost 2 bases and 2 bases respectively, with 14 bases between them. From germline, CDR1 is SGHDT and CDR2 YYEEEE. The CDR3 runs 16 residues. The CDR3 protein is CASSFGGPGGNQPQHF. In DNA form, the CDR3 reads TGTGCCAGCAGCTTTGGGGGACCAGGGGGCAATCAGCCCCAGCATTTT. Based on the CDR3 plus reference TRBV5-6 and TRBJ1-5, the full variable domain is DAGVTQSPTHLIKTRGQQVTLRCSPKSGHDTVSWYQQALGQGPQFIFQYYEEEERQRGNFPDRFSGHQFPNYSSELNVNALLLGDSALYLCASSFGGPGGNQPQHFGDGTRLSIL.

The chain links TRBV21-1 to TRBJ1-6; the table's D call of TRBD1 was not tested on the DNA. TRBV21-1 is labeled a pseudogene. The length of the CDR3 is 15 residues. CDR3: CASSTWDRGNSPLHF. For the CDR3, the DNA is TGTGCCAGCAGCACCTGGGACAGGGGTAATTCACCCCTCCACTTT.

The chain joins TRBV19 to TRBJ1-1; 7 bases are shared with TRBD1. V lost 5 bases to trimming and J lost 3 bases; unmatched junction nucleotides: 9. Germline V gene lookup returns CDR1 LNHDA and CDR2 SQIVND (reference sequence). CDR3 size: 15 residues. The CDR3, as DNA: TGTGCCAGTAGTGATGAACAGGGGTTGTACACTGAAGCTTTCTTT. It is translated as CASSDEQGLYTEAFF.

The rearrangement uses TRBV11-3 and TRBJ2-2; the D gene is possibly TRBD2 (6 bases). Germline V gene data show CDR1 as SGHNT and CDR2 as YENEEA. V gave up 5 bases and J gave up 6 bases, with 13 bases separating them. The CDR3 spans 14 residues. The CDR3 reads CASSLGGTAGELFF. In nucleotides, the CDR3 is TGTGCCAGCAGCCTTGGGGGGACGGCCGGGGAGCTGTTTTTT.

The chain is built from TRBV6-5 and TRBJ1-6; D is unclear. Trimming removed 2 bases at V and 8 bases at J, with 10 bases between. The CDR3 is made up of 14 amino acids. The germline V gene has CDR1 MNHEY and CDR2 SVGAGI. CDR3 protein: CASSYEGDHSPLHF. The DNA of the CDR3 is TGTGCCAGCAGTTACGAGGGAGATCATTCACCCCTCCACTTT.

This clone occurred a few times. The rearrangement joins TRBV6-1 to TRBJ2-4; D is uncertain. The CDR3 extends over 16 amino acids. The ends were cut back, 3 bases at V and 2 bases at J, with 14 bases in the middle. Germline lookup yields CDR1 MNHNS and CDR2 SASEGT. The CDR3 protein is CASSDWNRATKNIQYF. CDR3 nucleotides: TGTGCCAGCAGTGATTGGAACCGGGCAACCAAAAACATTCAGTACTTC.

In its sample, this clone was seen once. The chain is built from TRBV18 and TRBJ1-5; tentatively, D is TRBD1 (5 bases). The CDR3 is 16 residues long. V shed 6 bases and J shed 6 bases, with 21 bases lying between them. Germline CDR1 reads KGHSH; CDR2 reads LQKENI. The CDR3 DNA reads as TGTGCCAGCTCTCCTCTGGGGGGTCAGGGAGGTCAGCCCCAGCATTTT. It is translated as CASSPLGGQGGQPQHF. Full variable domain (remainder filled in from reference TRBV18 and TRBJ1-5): NAGVMQNPRHLVRRRGQEARLRCSPMKGHSHVYWYRQLPEEGLKFMVYLQKENIIDESGMPKERFSAEFPKEGPSILRIQQVVRGDSAAYFCASSPLGGQGGQPQHFGDGTRLSIL.

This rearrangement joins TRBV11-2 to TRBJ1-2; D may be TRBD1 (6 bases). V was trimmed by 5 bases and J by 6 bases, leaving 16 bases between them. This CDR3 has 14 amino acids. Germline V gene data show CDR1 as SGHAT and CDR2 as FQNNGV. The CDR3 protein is CASSDETGRDGYTF. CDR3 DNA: TGTGCCAGCAGCGATGAAACAGGGAGGGATGGCTACACCTTC.

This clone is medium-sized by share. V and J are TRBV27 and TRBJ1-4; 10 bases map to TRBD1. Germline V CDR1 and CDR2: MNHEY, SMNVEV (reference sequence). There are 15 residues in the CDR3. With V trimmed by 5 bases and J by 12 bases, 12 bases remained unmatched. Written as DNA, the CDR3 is TGTGCCAGCAGTCCGTCGCCCGACAGGGGGCAGGAACTGTTTTTT. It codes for CASSPSPDRGQELFF.

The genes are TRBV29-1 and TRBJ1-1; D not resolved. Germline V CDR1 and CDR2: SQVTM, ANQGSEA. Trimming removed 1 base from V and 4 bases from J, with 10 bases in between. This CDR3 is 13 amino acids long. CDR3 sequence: CSVEGQAGTEAFF. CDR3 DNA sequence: TGCAGCGTTGAAGGGCAGGCGGGCACTGAAGCTTTCTTT.